The next 14 T cell receptor beta chains were all read from a single sample in a study of CD8+ T cells in alopecia areata. RNA extraction and reverse transcription yielded cDNA as sequencing template. The repertoire was sequenced with immunoSEQ multiplex PCR; TCRdb's copy has only in-frame clones and lacks some. This sample carries around 190,000 clones, approximately 60% of them seen once, and the ten largest clones take roughly 5.3%. The material sequenced was CD8+ T cells sorted from blood. These receptors were obtained from a human donor in good health.

This clone was seen more than once but under ten times. The chain couples TRBV11-2 to TRBJ2-1; 13 bases line up with TRBD2. Germline V gene data show CDR1 as SGHAT and CDR2 as FQNNGV. The J segment lost 3 bases and the V segment lost 5 bases, leaving 7 bases of the junction unmatched. The CDR3 consists of 17 residues. The CDR3 DNA reads TGTGCCAGCAGCCTCGGACTAGCGGGGGACTTCTACAATGAGCAGTTCTTC. Translating gives CASSLGLAGDFYNEQFF.

This clone showed up just a few times. This rearrangement joins TRBV2 to TRBJ1-1, with 8 bases identical to TRBD1. The CDR3 covers 13 residues. The V gene end was trimmed by 7 bases and the J gene end by 5 bases; junction bases not matched to a gene: 6. CDR1 SNHLY and CDR2 FYNNEI come from the germline V gene. The CDR3 DNA reads TGTGCCAGCACCCAGGGGGCCTGGACTGAAGCTTTCTTT. This gives the protein CASTQGAWTEAFF.

The genes are TRBV18 and TRBJ2-2; D is undetermined. Germline V gene sequence: CDR1 KGHSH, CDR2 LQKENI. The CDR3 has 12 amino acids. Trimming removed 7 bases at V and 7 bases at J, with 10 bases between. CDR3 bases: TGTGCCAGCTGCCCAAACGGCGGGGAGCTGTTTTTT. This translates into CASCPNGGELFF.

The rearrangement joins TRBV2 to TRBJ2-7, with 7 bases identical to TRBD1. The length of the CDR3 is 14 residues. Germline V gene data show CDR1 as SNHLY and CDR2 as FYNNEI. Trimming at V came to 4 bases and at J to 3 bases, leaving 6 bases not matched to a gene. The CDR3 spells CASSVHQGDYEQYF. CDR3 in DNA: TGTGCCAGCAGTGTACACCAGGGGGACTACGAGCAGTACTTC. Supplemented by reference TRBV2 and TRBJ2-7, the full variable domain reads EPEVTQTPSHQVTQMGQEVILRCVPISNHLYFYWYRQILGQKVEFLVSFYNNEISEKSEIFDDQFSVERPDGSNFTLKIRSTKLEDSAMYFCASSVHQGDYEQYFGPGTRLTVT.

The gene calls are TRBV2 and TRBJ1-1; the D gene is possibly TRBD1 (5 bases). The CDR3 is 11 amino acids. The V end was cut by 8 bases, the J end by 3 bases, with 7 bases between. In germline, CDR1 is SNHLY, CDR2 FYNNEI. The CDR3 sequence: CASGRDTEAFF. The CDR3, as DNA: TGTGCCAGCGGCAGGGACACTGAAGCTTTCTTT.

This rearrangement joins TRBV19 to TRBJ2-6; D possibly matches TRBD1 or TRBD2 (5 bases each). CDR3 length equals 16 residues. Trimming stripped 8 bases from V and 4 bases from J, with 18 bases between. Looked up from germline, CDR1 is LNHDA and CDR2 is SQIVND (reference sequence). The CDR3 DNA follows: TGTGCCAGTGCCACGGGACGGGGATTGGGGGCCAACGTCCTGACTTTC. Protein: CASATGRGLGANVLTF.

The chain combines TRBV7-6 with TRBJ1-2; possible D gene TRBD1, 5 bases. Germline lookup yields CDR1 SGHVS and CDR2 FNYEAQ. The CDR3 has 14 residues. Trimming removed 4 bases at V and 9 bases at J, with 18 bases between. For the CDR3, the DNA is TGTGCCAGCAGCTCAAATGACAGAGCCGGGCGCTACACCTTC. This translates into CASSSNDRAGRYTF. The full variable domain, its missing parts supplied by reference TRBV7-6 and TRBJ1-2, is GAGVSQSPRYKVTKRGQDVALRCDPISGHVSLYWYRQALGQGPEFLTYFNYEAQQDKSGLPNDRFSAERPEGSISTLTIQRTEQRDSAMYRCASSSNDRAGRYTFGSGTRLTVV.

This rearrangement joins TRBV4-1 to TRBJ2-3; D call uncertain. This CDR3 is built from 13 residues. In germline, CDR1 is MGHRA, CDR2 YSYEKL. Trimming left V 5 bases short and J 6 bases short, with 12 bases between. CDR3 nucleotides: TGCGCCAGCAGCGGCAGTTTGGGTGATACGCAGTATTTT. Its protein is CASSGSLGDTQYF.

In its sample, this clone was seen a few times. The chain has TRBV10-3 and TRBJ1-3, with a weak D call TRBD1 (5 bases). The V end was cut by 8 bases, the J end by 1 base, with 6 bases between. The length of the CDR3 is 12 residues. Germline values: CDR1 ENHRY, CDR2 SYGVKD. The CDR3 nucleotides are TGTGCCATCTCAGGGTCTGGAAACACCATATATTTT. Its protein product is CAISGSGNTIYF.

Only a few counts were recorded for this clone. Other DNA variants within this sample encode the same CDR3. The chain has TRBV5-6 and TRBJ2-5; D is uncertain. This CDR3 is 11 amino acids long. V was trimmed by 2 bases and J by 2 bases, leaving 1 base between them. CDR1 is SGHDT and CDR2 is YYEEEE in the germline V gene. CDR3 in DNA: TGTGCCAGCAGCTTACAAGAGACCCAGTACTTC. Its protein product is CASSLQETQYF.

This clone occurred many times. The chain links TRBV6-4 to TRBJ2-1; 10 nucleotides match TRBD2. CDR1 is MRHNA and CDR2 is SNTAGT in the germline V gene. The CDR3 sequence is 14 residues long. The V gene end was trimmed by 2 bases and the J gene end by 6 bases; junction bases not matched to a gene: 1. CDR3 region: CASSDGTSANEQFF. The CDR3 nucleotides read TGTGCCAGCAGTGACGGGACTAGCGCCAATGAGCAGTTCTTC.

This clone has only a few counts. A much larger clone lies a single base off, so this may be a read error. J is TRBJ2-7 and V is TRBV11-2, with D perhaps being TRBD1 or TRBD2 (5 bases each). From germline, CDR1 is SGHAT and CDR2 FQNNGV. This CDR3 is 11 amino acids long. Trimming left V 8 bases short and J 1 base short, with 6 bases between. The CDR3 here is CASGGSYEQYF. In DNA, the CDR3 is TGTGCCAGCGGGGGTTCCTACGAGCAGTACTTC.

V is TRBV13 and J is TRBJ2-7; 9 nucleotides match TRBD2. The CDR3 is 14 residues long. Germline values: CDR1 PRHDT, CDR2 FYEKMQ (reference sequence). V was clipped by 5 bases and J by 4 bases; unmatched bases: 6. The CDR3 DNA reads as TGTGCCAGCAGCCTAGCGGGGCGGGAATACGAGCAGTACTTC. Translation: CASSLAGREYEQYF.

The chain links TRBV7-9 to TRBJ2-3; tentative D call: TRBD2 (6 bases). The CDR3 has 17 amino acids. Germline V gives CDR1 SEHNR, CDR2 FQNEAQ (reference sequence). V shed 5 bases and J shed 3 bases, with 21 bases lying between them. CDR3 DNA: TGTGCCAGCAGCGTGCCGGGACTTCCAATCGCGACAGATACGCAGTATTTT. The encoded protein is CASSVPGLPIATDTQYF. Supplemented by reference TRBV7-9 and TRBJ2-3, the full variable domain reads DTGVSQNPRHKITKRGQNVTFRCDPISEHNRLYWYRQTLGQGPEFLTYFQNEAQLEKSRLLSDRFSAERPKGSFSTLEIQRTEQGDSAMYLCASSVPGLPIATDTQYFGPGTRLTVL.